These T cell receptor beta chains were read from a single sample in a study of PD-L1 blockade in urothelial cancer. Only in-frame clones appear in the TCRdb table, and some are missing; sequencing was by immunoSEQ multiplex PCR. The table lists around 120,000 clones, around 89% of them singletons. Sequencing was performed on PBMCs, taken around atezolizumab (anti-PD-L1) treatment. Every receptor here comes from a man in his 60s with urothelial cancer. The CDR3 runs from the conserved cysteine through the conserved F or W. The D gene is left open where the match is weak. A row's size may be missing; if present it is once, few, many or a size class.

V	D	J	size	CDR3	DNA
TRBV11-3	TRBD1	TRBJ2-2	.	CASSPGTGITGELFF	TGTGCCAGCAGCCCCGGGACAGGGATAACCGGGGAGCTGTTTTTT
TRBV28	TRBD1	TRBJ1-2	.	CASSLTGDYGYTF	TGTGCCAGCAGTCTGACAGGGGACTATGGCTACACCTTC
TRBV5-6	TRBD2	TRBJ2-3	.	CASSPAGLAGAQYF	TGTGCCAGCAGCCCGGCCGGACTAGCGGGGGCGCAGTATTTT
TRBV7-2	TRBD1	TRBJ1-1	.	CASSFSLTGAEAFF	TGTGCCAGCAGCTTCTCTCTGACAGGGGCTGAAGCTTTCTTT
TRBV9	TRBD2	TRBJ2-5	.	CASSVGGAGVQETQYF	TGTGCCAGCAGCGTAGGAGGTGCGGGGGTTCAAGAGACCCAGTACTTC
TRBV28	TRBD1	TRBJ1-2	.	CASSTTGGFYGYTF	TGTGCCAGCAGTACGACAGGGGGTTTCTATGGCTACACCTTC
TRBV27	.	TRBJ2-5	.	CASRDLGAGETQYF	TGTGCCAGCAGGGATTTAGGGGCCGGGGAGACCCAGTACTTC
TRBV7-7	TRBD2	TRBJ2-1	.	CASSFSGDRYNEQFF	TGTGCCAGCAGCTTCAGCGGGGATCGGTACAATGAGCAGTTCTTC
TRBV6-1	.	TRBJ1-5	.	CASTRGRGVGQPQHF	TGTGCCAGCACTCGTGGGCGGGGGGTGGGTCAGCCCCAGCATTTT
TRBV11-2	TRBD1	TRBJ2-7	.	CASSPGQEFIGAYEQYF	TGTGCCAGCTCCCCGGGACAGGAGTTTATTGGCGCCTACGAGCAGTACTTC
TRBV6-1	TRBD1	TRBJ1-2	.	CASSQTGGDRYGYTF	TGTGCCAGCAGCCAGACAGGGGGCGACAGGTATGGCTACACCTTC
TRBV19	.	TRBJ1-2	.	CASMEGYGYTF	TGTGCCAGTATGGAGGGCTATGGCTACACCTTC
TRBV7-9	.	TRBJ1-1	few	CASSLDFLNTEAFF	TGTGCCAGCAGCTTAGACTTTTTGAACACTGAAGCTTTCTTT
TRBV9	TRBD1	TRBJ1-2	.	CASSVEGTGGNYGYTF	TGTGCCAGCAGCGTAGAAGGGACAGGGGGTAACTATGGCTACACCTTC
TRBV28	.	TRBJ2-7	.	CASSEQQGFPYEQYF	TGTGCCAGCAGTGAGCAGCAGGGATTCCCCTACGAGCAGTACTTC
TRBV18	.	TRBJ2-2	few	CASSPESGRGRDGELFF	TGTGCCAGCTCACCAGAGAGTGGCAGGGGTCGCGACGGGGAGCTGTTTTTT
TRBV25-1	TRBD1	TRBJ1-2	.	CASSYRDRDYGYTF	TGTGCCAGCTCGTATCGGGACAGGGATTATGGCTACACCTTC
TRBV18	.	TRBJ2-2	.	CASSPPSLGGTGELFF	TGTGCCAGCTCACCACCTTCACTCGGGGGAACCGGGGAGCTGTTTTTT
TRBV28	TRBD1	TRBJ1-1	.	CASTSDRGHTEAFF	TGTGCCAGCACCTCGGACAGGGGCCACACTGAAGCTTTCTTT
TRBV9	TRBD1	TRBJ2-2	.	CASSSATGLTGELFF	TGTGCCAGCAGCTCCGCGACAGGGCTGACCGGGGAGCTGTTTTTT
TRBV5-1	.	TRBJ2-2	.	CASSFQGTGELFF	TGCGCCAGCAGCTTCCAGGGGACCGGGGAGCTGTTTTTT
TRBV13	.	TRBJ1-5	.	CASSLGRRVGNQPQHF	TGTGCCAGCAGCTTAGGGCGCAGGGTGGGCAATCAGCCCCAGCATTTT
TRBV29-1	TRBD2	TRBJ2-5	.	CSVGGTLQETQYF	TGCAGCGTGGGGGGGACTCTTCAAGAGACCCAGTACTTC
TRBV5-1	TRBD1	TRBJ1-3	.	CASRYTGGSSGNTIYF	TGCGCCAGCAGGTACACAGGGGGAAGCTCTGGAAACACCATATATTTT
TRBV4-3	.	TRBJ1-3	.	CASSQDTGAGNTIYF	TGCGCCAGCAGCCAAGATACCGGGGCTGGAAACACCATATATTTT
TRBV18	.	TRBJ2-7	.	CASSPPGYEQYF	TGTGCCAGCTCACCTCCAGGCTACGAGCAGTACTTC
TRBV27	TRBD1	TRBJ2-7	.	CASSGGVAYEQYF	TGTGCCAGTTCAGGGGGAGTAGCCTACGAGCAGTACTTC
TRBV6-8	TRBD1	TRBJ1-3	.	CASRARQGIYGNTIYF	TGTGCCAGCAGAGCAAGACAGGGAATATATGGAAACACCATATATTTT
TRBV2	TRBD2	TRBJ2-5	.	CASRSGGEETQYF	TGTGCCAGCAGGAGCGGGGGGGAAGAGACCCAGTACTTC
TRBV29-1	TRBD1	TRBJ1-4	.	CSYRDRANEKLFF	TGCAGCTACCGGGACAGGGCTAATGAAAAACTGTTTTTT
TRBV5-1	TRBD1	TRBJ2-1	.	CASSWANPGGGDEQFF	TGCGCCAGCAGCTGGGCAAACCCAGGGGGTGGAGATGAGCAGTTCTTC
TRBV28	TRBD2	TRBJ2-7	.	CASSPWAGGYEQYF	TGTGCCAGCAGCCCATGGGCGGGGGGATACGAGCAGTACTTC
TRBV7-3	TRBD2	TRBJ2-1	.	CASSLSGGLGEQFF	TGTGCCAGCAGCTTGAGCGGGGGGTTAGGTGAGCAGTTCTTC
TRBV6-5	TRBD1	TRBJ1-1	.	CASRRGLDREAFF	TGTGCCAGCAGGAGGGGGCTCGACAGGGAAGCTTTCTTT
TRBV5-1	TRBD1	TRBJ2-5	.	CASSFQGEETQYF	TGCGCCAGCAGCTTTCAGGGGGAAGAGACCCAGTACTTC
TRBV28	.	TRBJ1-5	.	CASSYQGRNQPQHF	TGTGCCAGCAGTTATCAGGGCCGCAATCAGCCCCAGCATTTT
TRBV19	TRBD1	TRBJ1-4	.	CASTQTGGVEKLFF	TGTGCCAGTACTCAGACAGGGGGGGTCGAAAAACTGTTTTTT
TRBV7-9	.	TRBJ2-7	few	CASSLNPGHEQYF	TGTGCCAGCAGCTTAAACCCCGGTCACGAGCAGTACTTC
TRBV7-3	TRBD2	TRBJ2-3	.	CASSLTSGGRTDTQYF	TGTGCCAGCAGCTTGACTAGCGGGGGCCGCACAGATACGCAGTATTTT
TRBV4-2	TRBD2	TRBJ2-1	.	CASSQATSGGAREQFF	TGTGCCAGCAGCCAAGCGACTAGCGGGGGGGCCCGTGAGCAGTTCTTC
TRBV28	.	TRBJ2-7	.	CASSTTTGHAYEQYF	TGTGCCAGCAGTACTACGACAGGACATGCCTACGAGCAGTACTTC
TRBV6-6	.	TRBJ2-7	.	CASSTSDRVHEQYF	.
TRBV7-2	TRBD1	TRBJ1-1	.	CASSLRGQLNTEAFF	TGTGCCAGCAGCCTAAGGGGGCAGCTGAACACTGAAGCTTTCTTT
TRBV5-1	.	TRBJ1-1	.	CASSLGLTNTEAFF	TGCGCCAGCAGCTTGGGGCTTACCAACACTGAAGCTTTCTTT
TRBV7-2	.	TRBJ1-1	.	CASSLSGGQKTEAFF	TGTGCCAGCAGCCTCTCCGGCGGACAGAAAACTGAAGCTTTCTTT
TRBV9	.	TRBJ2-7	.	CASSVGQEYEQYF	TGTGCCAGCAGCGTAGGACAGGAATACGAGCAGTACTTC
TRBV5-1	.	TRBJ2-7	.	CASSPDSRLYEQYF	TGCGCCAGCAGCCCGGACTCGCGCCTCTACGAGCAGTACTTC
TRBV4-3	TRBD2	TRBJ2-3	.	CASSQVPGGTQYF	TGCGCCAGCAGCCAAGTACCGGGGGGTACGCAGTATTTT
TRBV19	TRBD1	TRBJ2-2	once	CASISGQYTGELFF	TGTGCCAGTATTTCGGGACAGTACACCGGGGAGCTGTTTTTT
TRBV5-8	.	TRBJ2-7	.	CASSFTGSTYEQYF	TGTGCCAGCAGCTTCACAGGGAGCACCTACGAGCAGTACTTC
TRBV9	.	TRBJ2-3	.	CASSLRGSTDTQYF	TGTGCCAGCAGCCTAAGGGGTAGCACAGATACGCAGTATTTT
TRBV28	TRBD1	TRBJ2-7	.	CASSLRDRELRQYF	TGTGCCAGCAGTCTCCGGGACAGGGAGCTTCGTCAGTACTTC
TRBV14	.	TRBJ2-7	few	CASSQVMDVGSSYEQYF	TGTGCCAGCAGCCAAGTAATGGATGTGGGGAGTTCCTACGAGCAGTACTTC
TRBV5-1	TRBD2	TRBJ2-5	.	CASTDGTSLETQYF	TGCGCCAGCACCGACGGGACTAGCTTAGAGACCCAGTACTTC